This T cell receptor beta chain was captured by sequencing in a study of blood T cell repertoires in COVID-19. About the research overall: Specimens from acute and convalescent COVID-19 originated in the United States, Italy and Spain.

The data were produced by immunoSEQ multiplex PCR, yet TCRdb's version contains in-frame clones alone and is incomplete. Found here are around 150,000 clones, approximately 90% of them singletons; the top ten hold over 3.5%. V lost 4 bases and J lost 2, with 16 bases in between. Germline lookup yields CDR1 KGHSH and CDR2 LQKENI. CDR3 size: 16 residues. This clone was counted once. The TCR originated in a woman in her sixties with active or convalescent COVID-19. The specimen sequenced was peripheral blood. The J gene is TRBJ2-3, the V gene TRBV18; D is possibly TRBD2 (6 bases). CDR3 DNA sequence: TGTGCCAGCTCACGGCCCCGGGACTCCTACACAGATACGCAGTATTTT. As protein: CASSRPRDSYTDTQYF.